This TCR beta chain was observed in a study of cytomegalovirus exposure and HLA in healthy donors. The data were produced by immunoSEQ multiplex PCR, yet TCRdb's version contains in-frame clones alone and is incomplete. The table records some 210,000 clones, 80% to 90% of them present only once. V lost 6 bases and J lost 3, with 12 bases in between. Germline loops: CDR1 MNHEY, CDR2 SVGAGI. The CDR3 is 13 residues long. The chain combines TRBV6-5 with TRBJ2-7; possible D gene TRBD1, 6 bases. The sample taken for sequencing was PBMCs. This TCR derives from a woman aged 18-30 years in good health and CMV-seropositive. The CDR3 here is CASRPDRYYEQYF. CDR3 DNA: TGTGCCAGCAGACCCGACAGGTACTACGAGCAGTACTTC.